The rows below give T cell receptor beta chains drawn from one sample of a study of T cell responses to AZD1222 COVID-19 vaccine. This table comes from immunoSEQ multiplex PCR, and its TCRdb copy is limited to in-frame clones, with some not included. The repertoire consists of over 100,000 clones, with 70% to 90% occurring once and the leading ten covering 6.5% to 9%. This specimen was peripheral blood, taken on day 0 of AZD1222 vaccination. These receptors came from an adult in good health. The CDR3 runs from the conserved cysteine through the conserved F or W. Size values are once, few and many counts, or a class for expanded clones, and some rows have none.

j_call | v_call | cdr3_length | clone_size | cdr3_aa
TRBJ1-6 | TRBV3-1/TRBV3-2 | 14 | - | CASSQGTGYSPLHF
TRBJ2-1 | TRBV5-1 | 14 | - | CASSLAGGPYEQFF
TRBJ1-1 | TRBV5-5 | 15 | - | CASSLGQRINTEAFF
TRBJ1-1 | TRBV4-2 | 14 | - | CASSQGQMNTEAFF
TRBJ1-5 | TRBV6-1 | 15 | few | CASSEFGGSNQPQHF
TRBJ1-1 | TRBV4-1 | 15 | - | CASSRVDTQNTEAFF
TRBJ2-7 | TRBV5-6 | 13 | once | CASRSRFPYEQYF
TRBJ2-7 | TRBV10-3 | 12 | - | CAISEEGGEQYF
TRBJ2-5 | TRBV27 | 15 | - | CASSLAGDFQETQYF
TRBJ1-2 | TRBV9 | 13 | - | CASSSQSNYGYTF
TRBJ1-2 | TRBV5-6 | 12 | - | CASSFPSYGYTF
TRBJ1-6 | TRBV27 | 15 | - | CASSQLQGRDSPLHF
TRBJ1-2 | TRBV5-4 | 15 | - | CASSGIHRDRQSYTF
TRBJ1-5 | TRBV14 | 14 | - | CASSREGFNQPQHF
TRBJ2-7 | TRBV7-3 | 14 | - | CASSLRPAGGEQYF
TRBJ1-1 | TRBV28 | 17 | few | CASRGEDRGPMNTEAFF
TRBJ2-3 | TRBV6-2/TRBV6-3 | 16 | - | CASSPGPPRHTDTQYF
TRBJ1-1 | TRBV29-1 | 15 | once | CSVELWTRTNTEAFF
TRBJ1-3 | TRBV2 | 19 | - | CASSARTGATVLSGNTIYF
TRBJ2-7 | TRBV28 | 14 | - | CASSPGQGPYEQYF
TRBJ2-2 | TRBV7-3 | 12 | - | CASSFAGGELFF
TRBJ1-1 | TRBV5-1 | 14 | - | CASSLGGGNTEAFF
TRBJ1-1 | TRBV27 | 14 | - | CASTAGSLGTEAFF
TRBJ1-2 | TRBV6-6 | 13 | - | CASSLTGSDGYTF
TRBJ2-2 | TRBV3-1/TRBV3-2 | 14 | - | CASSQAGFGGELFF
TRBJ2-1 | TRBV5-6 | 12 | - | CASSLVGLEQFF
TRBJ1-2 | TRBV30 | 13 | - | CAWSVGGSYGYTF
TRBJ1-4 | TRBV5-6 | 14 | - | CASSPTGAGEKLFF
TRBJ1-2 | TRBV6-5 | 13 | once | CASHGQAYYGYTF
TRBJ2-1 | TRBV25-1 | 12 | - | CASSEIYNEQFF
TRBJ1-3 | TRBV5-4 | 16 | - | CASSPRQGAAGNTIYF
TRBJ1-2 | TRBV18 | 12 | - | CASSRQYEGYTF
TRBJ2-7 | TRBV19 | 13 | - | CASSIVQGYEQYF
TRBJ2-3 | TRBV28 | 15 | - | CASSLGDQRTDTQYF
TRBJ2-5 | TRBV11-3 | 12 | - | CASSFVDGTQYF
TRBJ1-2 | TRBV7-9 | 15 | - | CASSLGHRALDGYTF
TRBJ2-1 | TRBV11-3 | 15 | - | CASSLGAGPYNEQFF
TRBJ1-6 | TRBV3-1/TRBV3-2 | 14 | - | CASTKKGQNSPLHF
TRBJ2-1 | TRBV19 | 15 | once | CASSKREALFDEQFF
TRBJ2-7 | TRBV18 | 16 | - | CASSPLGGIGAHEQYF
TRBJ2-7 | TRBV2 | 14 | - | CASSPGTSGTEQYF
TRBJ1-1 | TRBV3-1/TRBV3-2 | 16 | - | CASSQGGGPMNTEAFF
TRBJ1-1 | TRBV6-2/TRBV6-3 | 14 | - | CASSYNPANTEAFF
TRBJ1-3 | TRBV4-2 | 16 | once | CASSQATGISGNTIYF
TRBJ1-1 | TRBV5-1 | 11 | - | CASRQNTEAFF
TRBJ2-3 | TRBV7-6 | 15 | - | CASSLTGVGPDTQYF
TRBJ2-3 | TRBV6-5 | 13 | - | CASTRGYTDTQYF
TRBJ2-3 | TRBV5-1 | 16 | once | CASSRTSGSNTDTQYF
TRBJ1-2 | TRBV4-1 | 16 | - | CASSQNRDLSDYGYTF
TRBJ2-7 | TRBV25-1 | 15 | - | CASRETGTGGYEQYF
TRBJ1-3 | TRBV11-2 | 14 | - | CASSIQGSGNTIYF